A selection of T cell receptor beta chains follows, all from one sample in a study of shared clonotypes between healthy human individuals. Clones were read by immunoSEQ multiplex PCR, and TCRdb kept only the in-frame ones, dropping some. In the table there are some 2.1 million clones, 80% to 95% of which are singletons. The specimen was naive CD8+ T cells from PBMCs. These receptors all stem from a man aged 18 to 29 in good health. Some clones in this sample may be carry-over from other donors' samples. Each CDR3 is given with its conserved first and last residue.

J: TRBJ2-7
V: TRBV5-4
CDR3: CASSLRTGDEQYF

J: TRBJ2-3
V: TRBV5-1
CDR3: CASSPTTLLSGKTDTQYF

J: TRBJ1-1
V: TRBV9
CDR3: CASSDPAGMNTEAFF

J: TRBJ2-7
V: TRBV7-6
CDR3: CASSLMDRDVAGYEQYF

J: TRBJ2-7
V: TRBV28
CDR3: CASSLGRSYEQYF

J: TRBJ2-5
V: TRBV7-9
CDR3: CASSTPRGQIQETQYF

J: TRBJ1-1
V: TRBV4-1
CDR3: CASTLGQGITEAFF

J: TRBJ1-1
V: TRBV28
CDR3: CASISTEAFF

J: TRBJ2-7
V: TRBV7-8
CDR3: CASRISTGPYYEQYF

J: TRBJ2-1
V: TRBV2
CDR3: CASRANPWLAGSEQFF

J: TRBJ2-7
V: TRBV2
CDR3: CARSGTGNYEQYF

J: TRBJ2-5
V: TRBV28
CDR3: CASSLGPQRPTWETQYF

J: TRBJ1-2
V: TRBV29-1
CDR3: CSVELVIGQEPTYGYTF

J: TRBJ2-6
V: TRBV4-3
CDR3: CASSLSSGANVLTF

J: TRBJ2-7
V: TRBV10-3
CDR3: CAISEARSSYEQYF

J: TRBJ1-2
V: TRBV7-9
CDR3: CASSRTGQNYGYTF

J: TRBJ2-7
V: TRBV6-1
CDR3: CASSEADWAASYEQYF

J: TRBJ1-4
V: TRBV7-9
CDR3: CASSPPEEKLFF

J: TRBJ2-7
V: TRBV4-2
CDR3: CASSHPGRGLAGAEQYF

J: TRBJ1-5
V: TRBV21-1
CDR3: CASSKVTGISNQPQHF

J: TRBJ1-1
V: TRBV6-5
CDR3: CASSFARMNTEAFF

J: TRBJ2-6
V: TRBV9
CDR3: CASSPGQGRLPGANVLTF

J: TRBJ1-1
V: TRBV5-8
CDR3: CASSRGTVSWTEAFF

J: TRBJ2-7
V: TRBV7-2
CDR3: CASSYIAGGGYEQYF

J: TRBJ1-2
V: TRBV15
CDR3: CATSRVGDRGNYGYTF

J: TRBJ2-2
V: TRBV10-3
CDR3: CAISEPKVGTRNTGELFF

J: TRBJ2-7
V: TRBV11-2
CDR3: CASSLDKLYEQYF

J: TRBJ1-4
V: TRBV6-1
CDR3: CASRYGEKLFF

J: TRBJ2-5
V: TRBV7-8
CDR3: CASSFPGLPNQETQYF

J: TRBJ2-7
V: TRBV28
CDR3: CASSPGTEQYF

J: TRBJ1-2
V: TRBV5-6
CDR3: CASTGGGTGWLDYGYTF

J: TRBJ1-5
V: TRBV5-5
CDR3: CASSLGRNYQPQHF

J: TRBJ2-1
V: TRBV21-1
CDR3: CASSKLGAGDSYNEQFF

J: TRBJ1-3
V: TRBV11-2
CDR3: CASTLGISGNTIYF

J: TRBJ2-5
V: TRBV27
CDR3: CASSIQPPPGGRETQYF

J: TRBJ2-1
V: TRBV27
CDR3: CASIPSGITYNEQFF

J: TRBJ2-1
V: TRBV4-1
CDR3: CASSSGLAGVGSYNEQFF

J: TRBJ2-2
V: TRBV7-8
CDR3: CASSLGLAGAGELFF

J: TRBJ1-1
V: TRBV30
CDR3: CAWRFESFTEAFF

J: TRBJ2-4
V: TRBV4-1
CDR3: CASSHPRSGRAKNIQYF

J: TRBJ2-7
V: TRBV9
CDR3: CASSVTVGQGANEQYF

J: TRBJ1-3
V: TRBV2
CDR3: CASSEGVARNRFSSGNTIYF

J: TRBJ2-7
V: TRBV29-1
CDR3: CSVDSGQGFLHEQYF

J: TRBJ2-3
V: TRBV7-9
CDR3: CASRARDPKGDTQYF

J: TRBJ2-4
V: TRBV13
CDR3: CASSQREENIQYF

J: TRBJ2-7
V: TRBV7-9
CDR3: CASSRPQSEYEQYF

J: TRBJ2-3
V: TRBV9
CDR3: CASSPAYGDTQYF

J: TRBJ2-5
V: TRBV5-8
CDR3: CASSLGQTYQETQYF

J: TRBJ2-5
V: TRBV27
CDR3: CASSPNTDGETQYF

J: TRBJ2-5
V: TRBV9
CDR3: CASSAQGVIGRGETQYF

J: TRBJ2-1
V: TRBV11-2
CDR3: CASSFMLRGDEQFF

J: TRBJ2-5
V: TRBV5-1
CDR3: CPAAPPRTQYF

J: TRBJ2-1
V: TRBV6-5
CDR3: CASSYPWGEQFF